This T cell receptor beta chain was identified during a study of spatial heterogeneity in lung cancer. Study at large: Detected sequences consistently included more beta-chain ones than alpha-chain ones. The library had UMIs, and each TCR and UMI pair averaged more than ten raw reads.

This clonotype occurred a few times. This CDR3 contains 15 residues. Germline CDR1 and CDR2: SGHTA and FQGNSA. Trimming took off 6 bases at V and 2 bases at J, with 11 bases between the two ends. TCRdb reanalysed the 5' RACE reads using MiXCR and keeps one entry per CDR3 protein. The table shows fewer than 6,500 distinct CDR3 sequences, with approximately 13% occurring only once. Specified time point: sample taken at primary tumor resection. Material for sequencing was whole RNA from tumor, nontumor lung or frozen PBMC, left unsorted. This receptor was obtained from a female donor with early-stage non-small cell lung cancer. The sample consisted of normal lung tissue next to the tumor, taken at surgery. The V gene is TRBV7-2, the J gene TRBJ2-6; D could derive from TRBD1 or TRBD2 (6 bases each). CDR3 DNA: TGTGCCAGCAGGACGGGGGCCACTGGGGCCAACGTCCTGACTTTC. Its translation is CASRTGATGANVLTF. Full variable domain (rest looked up from reference TRBV7-2 and TRBJ2-6): GAGVSQSPSNKVTEKGKDVELRCDPISGHTALYWYRQSLGQGLEFLIYFQGNSAPDKSGLPSDRFSAERTGGSVSTLTIQRTQQEDSAVYLCASRTGATGANVLTFGAGSRLTVL.